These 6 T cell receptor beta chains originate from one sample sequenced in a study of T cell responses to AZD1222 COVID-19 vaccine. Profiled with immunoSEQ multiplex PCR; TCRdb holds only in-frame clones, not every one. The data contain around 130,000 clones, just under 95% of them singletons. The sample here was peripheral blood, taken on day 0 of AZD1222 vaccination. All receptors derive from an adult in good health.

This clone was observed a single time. CDR3 nucleotide sequence: TGTGCCAGCAGCTTAGGGGGACTAGCGGGACGTGTCAATGAGCAGTTCTTC. It specifies CASSLGGLAGRVNEQFF. The rearrangement joins TRBV7-8 to TRBJ2-1, with 13 bases matching TRBD2. Germline V gives CDR1 SGHVS, CDR2 FQNEAQ. This CDR3 contains 17 residues. After removal of 1 base from V and 6 bases from J, the junction contained 6 bases not matched to a gene.

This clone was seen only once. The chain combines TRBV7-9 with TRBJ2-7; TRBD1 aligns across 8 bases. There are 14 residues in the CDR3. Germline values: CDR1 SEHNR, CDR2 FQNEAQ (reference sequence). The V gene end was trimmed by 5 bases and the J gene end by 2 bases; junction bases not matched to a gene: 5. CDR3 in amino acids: CASSVDRVPYEQYF. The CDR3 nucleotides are TGTGCCAGCAGCGTGGACAGGGTCCCCTACGAGCAGTACTTC.

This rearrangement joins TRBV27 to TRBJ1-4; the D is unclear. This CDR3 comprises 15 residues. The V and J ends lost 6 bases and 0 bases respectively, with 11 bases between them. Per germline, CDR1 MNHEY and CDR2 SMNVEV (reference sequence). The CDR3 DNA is TGTGCCAGCAGATACGTCGGTTCAACTAATGAAAAACTGTTTTTT. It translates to CASRYVGSTNEKLFF.

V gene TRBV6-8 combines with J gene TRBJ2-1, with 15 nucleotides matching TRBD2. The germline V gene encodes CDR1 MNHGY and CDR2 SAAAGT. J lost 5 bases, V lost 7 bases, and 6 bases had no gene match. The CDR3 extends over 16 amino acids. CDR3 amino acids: CASNEGLAGGNNEQFF. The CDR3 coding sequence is TGTGCCAGCAACGAGGGACTAGCGGGAGGCAACAATGAGCAGTTCTTC.

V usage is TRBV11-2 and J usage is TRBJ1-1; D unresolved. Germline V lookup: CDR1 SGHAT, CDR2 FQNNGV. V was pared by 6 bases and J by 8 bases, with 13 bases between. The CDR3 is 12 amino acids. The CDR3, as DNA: TGTGCCAGCAGTCACACCCGACTAGAAGCTTTCTTT. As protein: CASSHTRLEAFF.

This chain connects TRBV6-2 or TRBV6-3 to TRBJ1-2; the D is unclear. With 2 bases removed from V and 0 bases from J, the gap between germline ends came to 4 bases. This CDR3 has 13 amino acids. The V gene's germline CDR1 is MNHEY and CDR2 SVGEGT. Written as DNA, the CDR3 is TGTGCCAGCAGTTACGGGCCTAACTATGGCTACACCTTC. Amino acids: CASSYGPNYGYTF.